This is a list of T cell receptor beta chains from one sample in a study of T cells after yellow fever vaccination. MiXCR, applied by TCRdb to the 5' RACE reads, yields one record per CDR3 protein. The sample has around 140,000 distinct CDR3 sequences; over 7% are singletons. Sequenced here: CD4+ T cells sorted from PBMCs, sampled 5 days after the yellow fever booster vaccination. All receptors come from a man under 40 who received the YFV17D yellow fever vaccine. Each CDR3 is given with its conserved first and last residue. D genes are given only for firm matches. Expanded clones are given a class, and other clones once, few, many or no size at all.

clone size: many
V gene: TRBV12-3/TRBV12-4
D gene: NA
J gene: TRBJ2-5
CDR3 protein: CASSLSGSGTQYF
CDR3 DNA: TGTGCCAGCAGTTTATCAGGGAGTGGGACCCAGTACTTC

clone size: many
V gene: TRBV29-1
D gene: TRBD2
J gene: TRBJ2-3
CDR3 protein: CSASSGGTDTQYF
CDR3 DNA: TGCAGCGCCTCTAGCGGAGGCACAGATACGCAGTATTTT

clone size: NA
V gene: TRBV6-2/TRBV6-3
D gene: TRBD2
J gene: TRBJ2-3
CDR3 protein: CASGMIAGAGPDTQYF
CDR3 DNA: TGTGCCAGCGGAATGATAGCGGGAGCGGGGCCAGATACGCAGTATTTT

clone size: many
V gene: TRBV3-1
D gene: TRBD2
J gene: TRBJ2-1
CDR3 protein: CASSQTSGTRKGNEQFF
CDR3 DNA: TGTGCCAGCAGCCAGACTAGCGGGACGCGGAAGGGCAATGAGCAGTTCTTC

clone size: NA
V gene: TRBV7-7
D gene: TRBD2
J gene: TRBJ2-2
CDR3 protein: CASSLRAGGGTGELFF
CDR3 DNA: TGTGCCAGCAGCTTACGAGCGGGAGGAGGCACCGGGGAGCTGTTTTTT

clone size: many
V gene: TRBV5-1
D gene: NA
J gene: TRBJ1-2
CDR3 protein: CASTWEGDGYTF
CDR3 DNA: TGCGCCAGCACCTGGGAGGGTGATGGCTACACCTTC

clone size: NA
V gene: TRBV20-1
D gene: NA
J gene: TRBJ2-1
CDR3 protein: CSARDSPYNEQFF
CDR3 DNA: TGCAGTGCTAGAGATTCACCCTACAATGAGCAGTTCTTC

clone size: many
V gene: TRBV7-9
D gene: NA
J gene: TRBJ2-1
CDR3 protein: CASSLGGGRSYNEQFF
CDR3 DNA: TGTGCCAGCAGCTTGGGCGGGGGCCGCTCCTACAATGAGCAGTTCTTC

clone size: many
V gene: TRBV11-3
D gene: NA
J gene: TRBJ2-2
CDR3 protein: CASSSGLGGNTGELFF
CDR3 DNA: TGTGCCAGCAGCTCGGGCCTGGGGGGAAACACCGGGGAGCTGTTTTTT

clone size: NA
V gene: TRBV11-2
D gene: NA
J gene: TRBJ2-6
CDR3 protein: CASSLSFPGRTGANVLTF
CDR3 DNA: TGTGCCAGCAGCTTATCCTTTCCAGGGAGGACCGGGGCCAACGTCCTGACTTTC

clone size: many
V gene: TRBV5-4
D gene: NA
J gene: TRBJ2-3
CDR3 protein: CASSLPRASSDTQYF
CDR3 DNA: TGTGCCAGCAGCCTCCCTAGGGCGAGTTCAGATACGCAGTATTTT

clone size: many
V gene: TRBV25-1
D gene: NA
J gene: TRBJ2-4
CDR3 protein: CASSDVGGPQNIQYF
CDR3 DNA: TGTGCCAGCAGTGATGTGGGCGGGCCCCAAAACATTCAGTACTTC

clone size: many
V gene: TRBV6-5
D gene: TRBD2
J gene: TRBJ2-1
CDR3 protein: CASSFGTSGRVDEQFF
CDR3 DNA: TGTGCCAGCAGTTTCGGGACTAGCGGGAGAGTGGATGAGCAGTTCTTC

clone size: many
V gene: TRBV2
D gene: TRBD1
J gene: TRBJ1-5
CDR3 protein: CASRKTGVDQPQHF
CDR3 DNA: TGTGCCAGCAGGAAGACAGGGGTAGATCAGCCCCAGCATTTT

clone size: many
V gene: TRBV20-1
D gene: NA
J gene: TRBJ2-3
CDR3 protein: CSASQGTDTQYF
CDR3 DNA: TGCAGTGCTAGTCAGGGAACAGATACGCAGTATTTT

clone size: many
V gene: TRBV29-1
D gene: NA
J gene: TRBJ2-3
CDR3 protein: CSASPDSHTDTQYF
CDR3 DNA: TGCAGCGCCTCACCGGACTCACACACAGATACGCAGTATTTT

clone size: many
V gene: TRBV7-3
D gene: NA
J gene: TRBJ2-3
CDR3 protein: CASSLRARGADTQYF
CDR3 DNA: TGTGCCAGCAGCTTACGGGCTAGAGGGGCAGATACGCAGTATTTT

clone size: many
V gene: TRBV7-9
D gene: TRBD1
J gene: TRBJ1-2
CDR3 protein: CASSLDQGAIGYTF
CDR3 DNA: TGTGCCAGCAGCTTAGACCAGGGGGCAATTGGCTACACCTTC

clone size: many
V gene: TRBV7-2
D gene: NA
J gene: TRBJ2-3
CDR3 protein: CASSQDFHRTDTQYF
CDR3 DNA: TGTGCCAGCAGCCAGGACTTCCACCGCACGGATACGCAGTATTTT

clone size: many
V gene: TRBV5-1
D gene: TRBD2
J gene: TRBJ2-1
CDR3 protein: CASSFSLAGTYNEQFF
CDR3 DNA: TGCGCCAGCAGCTTTTCCCTAGCGGGCACCTACAATGAGCAGTTCTTC

clone size: many
V gene: TRBV3-1
D gene: NA
J gene: TRBJ2-2
CDR3 protein: CASSQVLGVGELFF
CDR3 DNA: TGTGCCAGCAGCCAAGTCTTGGGGGTCGGGGAGCTGTTTTTT

clone size: many
V gene: TRBV6-1
D gene: TRBD2
J gene: TRBJ2-4
CDR3 protein: CASSQTGWTSALAKNIQYF
CDR3 DNA: TGTGCCAGCAGCCAGACGGGCTGGACTAGCGCTCTAGCCAAAAACATTCAGTACTTC

clone size: many
V gene: TRBV3-1
D gene: NA
J gene: TRBJ1-1
CDR3 protein: CASSDRRQLNTEAFF
CDR3 DNA: TGTGCCAGCAGCGATCGGCGACAATTGAACACTGAAGCTTTCTTT

clone size: NA
V gene: TRBV27
D gene: NA
J gene: TRBJ1-6
CDR3 protein: CASSYDRFSPLHF
CDR3 DNA: TGTGCCAGCAGTTACGACCGATTTTCACCCCTCCACTTT

clone size: NA
V gene: TRBV18
D gene: NA
J gene: TRBJ2-7
CDR3 protein: CASSPLDRVYEQYF
CDR3 DNA: TGTGCCAGCTCACCACTAGATAGGGTCTACGAGCAGTACTTC

clone size: many
V gene: TRBV7-9
D gene: NA
J gene: TRBJ1-2
CDR3 protein: CASSEVRVLWGGYTF
CDR3 DNA: TGTGCCAGCTCGGAGGTCCGGGTCCTCTGGGGTGGCTACACCTTC

clone size: many
V gene: TRBV7-2
D gene: NA
J gene: TRBJ2-7
CDR3 protein: CASSLKAALSYEQYF
CDR3 DNA: TGTGCCAGCAGCTTAAAAGCGGCCCTCTCCTACGAGCAGTACTTC

clone size: NA
V gene: TRBV7-9
D gene: NA
J gene: TRBJ2-5
CDR3 protein: CASSPVLGETQYF
CDR3 DNA: TGTGCCAGCAGCCCGGTCCTGGGAGAGACCCAGTACTTC

clone size: NA
V gene: TRBV9
D gene: NA
J gene: TRBJ2-2
CDR3 protein: CASSVSWYRSGELFF
CDR3 DNA: TGTGCCAGCAGCGTATCCTGGTATCGGTCCGGGGAGCTGTTTTTT

clone size: many
V gene: TRBV5-1
D gene: NA
J gene: TRBJ2-5
CDR3 protein: CASSLPVQETQYF
CDR3 DNA: TGCGCCAGCAGCCTACCGGTCCAAGAGACCCAGTACTTC

clone size: once
V gene: TRBV2
D gene: TRBD2
J gene: TRBJ2-1
CDR3 protein: CASSPARTPSGSYNEQFF
CDR3 DNA: TGTGCCAGCAGCCCCGCCCGAACGCCTAGCGGATCCTACAATGAGCAGTTCTTC

clone size: NA
V gene: TRBV20-1
D gene: TRBD2
J gene: TRBJ2-2
CDR3 protein: CSAPGLAGVTNTGELFF
CDR3 DNA: TGCAGTGCACCTGGACTAGCGGGAGTCACGAACACCGGGGAGCTGTTTTTT

clone size: NA
V gene: TRBV30
D gene: TRBD2
J gene: TRBJ2-3
CDR3 protein: CAWKREGLSDTQYF
CDR3 DNA: TGTGCCTGGAAGCGGGAGGGCCTTTCAGATACGCAGTATTTT

clone size: many
V gene: TRBV2
D gene: TRBD1
J gene: TRBJ1-2
CDR3 protein: CASRSGTELYGYTF
CDR3 DNA: TGTGCCAGCAGAAGTGGGACAGAACTTTATGGCTACACCTTC

clone size: many
V gene: TRBV20-1
D gene: TRBD1
J gene: TRBJ2-3
CDR3 protein: CSATGTGGSDTQYF
CDR3 DNA: TGCAGTGCAACCGGGACAGGGGGTTCAGATACGCAGTATTTT

clone size: NA
V gene: TRBV5-1
D gene: NA
J gene: TRBJ1-1
CDR3 protein: CASSITGTPGTTEAFF
CDR3 DNA: TGCGCCAGCAGCATTACCGGGACTCCGGGTACCACTGAAGCTTTCTTT

clone size: few
V gene: TRBV18
D gene: NA
J gene: TRBJ1-1
CDR3 protein: CASSLRTDMNTEAFF
CDR3 DNA: TGTGCCAGCTCCCTCAGGACAGACATGAACACTGAAGCTTTCTTT

clone size: NA
V gene: TRBV7-2
D gene: TRBD1
J gene: TRBJ1-2
CDR3 protein: CASSLAGGTGGGYTF
CDR3 DNA: TGTGCCAGCAGCTTAGCGGGGGGGACAGGTGGCGGCTACACCTTC

clone size: many
V gene: TRBV12-3/TRBV12-4
D gene: NA
J gene: TRBJ2-5
CDR3 protein: CASSSYETQYF
CDR3 DNA: TGTGCCAGCAGTTCATATGAGACCCAGTACTTC

clone size: many
V gene: TRBV6-2/TRBV6-3
D gene: NA
J gene: TRBJ2-2
CDR3 protein: CASSLLAAELFF
CDR3 DNA: TGTGCCAGCAGTTTACTGGCCGCGGAGCTGTTTTTT

clone size: many
V gene: TRBV7-3
D gene: TRBD2
J gene: TRBJ2-1
CDR3 protein: CASSLTSGSGYNEQFF
CDR3 DNA: TGTGCCAGCAGCTTAACTAGCGGGAGCGGGTACAATGAGCAGTTCTTC

clone size: NA
V gene: TRBV4-3
D gene: NA
J gene: TRBJ2-2
CDR3 protein: CASSPHGGELFF
CDR3 DNA: TGCGCCAGCAGCCCCCATGGGGGGGAGCTGTTTTTT

clone size: many
V gene: TRBV6-1
D gene: NA
J gene: TRBJ2-5
CDR3 protein: CASSTGRDGYQETQYF
CDR3 DNA: TGTGCCAGCAGTACGGGGCGGGATGGGTACCAAGAGACCCAGTACTTC

clone size: NA
V gene: TRBV5-6
D gene: NA
J gene: TRBJ2-1
CDR3 protein: CAISLGLRSYNEQFF
CDR3 DNA: TGTGCCATCAGCTTGGGGCTCCGCTCCTACAATGAGCAGTTCTTC

clone size: NA
V gene: TRBV5-1
D gene: TRBD1
J gene: TRBJ2-3
CDR3 protein: CASSPGQGSTDTQYF
CDR3 DNA: TGCGCCAGCAGCCCGGGACAGGGAAGCACAGATACGCAGTATTTT